This is a list of T cell receptor beta chains from one sample in a study of cytotoxic CD8 clonotypes in ibrutinib-treated CLL. Measured with immunoSEQ multiplex PCR; TCRdb has only the in-frame clones, and not every one. This sample has 60,000 to 70,000 clones; approximately 62% occur once, and the top ten carry approximately 14%. The sequences come from PBMCs, collected after 12 months of ibrutinib treatment. Every receptor here comes from a human donor with chronic lymphocytic leukemia. The CDR3 runs from the conserved cysteine through the conserved F or W. Fields, in order: J gene, D gene, V gene, clone size, CDR3 DNA, CDR3 protein. The D gene is left open where the match is weak. Clone size, where shown, is once, few, many, or a class for clones that have expanded.

j_call: TRBJ1-1; d_call: TRBD1; v_call: TRBV18; clone_size: many; cdr3_nt: TGTGCCAGCTCACCACTCCCTCTGGATAGGACAGGGGAAGCTTTCTTT; cdr3_aa: CASSPLPLDRTGEAFF
j_call: TRBJ1-2; d_call: NA; v_call: TRBV30; clone_size: few; cdr3_nt: TGTGCCTGGTCGCGATATGGCTACACCTTC; cdr3_aa: CAWSRYGYTF
j_call: TRBJ2-4; d_call: NA; v_call: TRBV18; clone_size: once; cdr3_nt: TGTGCCAGCTCACCTTACCCCGGGCCCCTTTCCAAAAACATTCAGTACTTC; cdr3_aa: CASSPYPGPLSKNIQYF
j_call: TRBJ2-7; d_call: NA; v_call: TRBV28; clone_size: NA; cdr3_nt: TGTGCCAGCAGCCCCATTACCTACGAGCAGTACTTC; cdr3_aa: CASSPITYEQYF
j_call: TRBJ2-7; d_call: NA; v_call: TRBV28; clone_size: NA; cdr3_nt: TGTGCCAGCAGGTCAACTAGCTACGAGCAGTACTTC; cdr3_aa: CASRSTSYEQYF
j_call: TRBJ1-2; d_call: NA; v_call: TRBV7-9; clone_size: NA; cdr3_nt: TGTGCCAGCAGCTGGTGGGTTCAGGGGTGTGGCTACACCTTC; cdr3_aa: CASSWWVQGCGYTF
j_call: TRBJ1-1; d_call: NA; v_call: TRBV18; clone_size: NA; cdr3_nt: TGTGCCAGCTCACCAATCGGTGGGGGCACTGAAGCTTTCTTT; cdr3_aa: CASSPIGGGTEAFF
j_call: TRBJ1-1; d_call: NA; v_call: TRBV5-6; clone_size: NA; cdr3_nt: TGTGCCAGCAGCCGAGGGGTGGTTAGTACTTTCTTT; cdr3_aa: CASSRGVVSTFF
j_call: TRBJ1-6; d_call: TRBD1; v_call: TRBV7-9; clone_size: NA; cdr3_nt: TGTGCCAGCAGCTCCCCGGTGGGTACAGGGGATTCACCCCTCCACTTT; cdr3_aa: CASSSPVGTGDSPLHF
j_call: TRBJ2-1; d_call: TRBD2; v_call: TRBV11-2; clone_size: NA; cdr3_nt: TGTGCCAGCAGCTTATTGGGAGGGACTAACTACAATGAGCAGTTCTTC; cdr3_aa: CASSLLGGTNYNEQFF
j_call: TRBJ1-2; d_call: NA; v_call: TRBV27; clone_size: NA; cdr3_nt: TGTGCCACCTCTCCGGAGGGTAACTATGGCTACACCTTC; cdr3_aa: CATSPEGNYGYTF
j_call: TRBJ2-3; d_call: NA; v_call: TRBV10-3; clone_size: many; cdr3_nt: TGTGCCATCAGTGGACCGGGAAAGGGAGGAGATACGCAGTATTTT; cdr3_aa: CAISGPGKGGDTQYF
j_call: TRBJ2-1; d_call: NA; v_call: TRBV5-1; clone_size: NA; cdr3_nt: TGCGCCAGCAGCTTGGGCAATGAGCAGTTCTTC; cdr3_aa: CASSLGNEQFF
j_call: TRBJ2-3; d_call: NA; v_call: TRBV19; clone_size: NA; cdr3_nt: TGTGCCAGTAGCCTTACAGATACGCAGTATTTT; cdr3_aa: CASSLTDTQYF
j_call: TRBJ2-1; d_call: NA; v_call: TRBV28; clone_size: few; cdr3_nt: TGTGCCAGCAGCCGACTAGTTGAGCAGTTCTTC; cdr3_aa: CASSRLVEQFF
j_call: TRBJ2-6; d_call: NA; v_call: TRBV6-1; clone_size: many; cdr3_nt: TGTGCCAGCAAGGCAGGGTCCTCTGGGGCCAACGTCCTGACTTTC; cdr3_aa: CASKAGSSGANVLTF
j_call: TRBJ2-2; d_call: NA; v_call: TRBV13; clone_size: few; cdr3_nt: TGTGCCAGCGGGCGCGGGGGCCTTAACACCGGGGAGCTGTTTTTT; cdr3_aa: CASGRGGLNTGELFF
j_call: TRBJ2-2; d_call: NA; v_call: TRBV5-1; clone_size: NA; cdr3_nt: TGCGCCAGCAGTCCTTCAGGGGGGGACACCGGGGAGCTGTTTTTT; cdr3_aa: CASSPSGGDTGELFF
j_call: TRBJ1-2; d_call: NA; v_call: TRBV28; clone_size: NA; cdr3_nt: TGTGCCAGCAGTATCGGGCAGGGTTGGTTTTACTACACCTTC; cdr3_aa: CASSIGQGWFYYTF
j_call: TRBJ2-7; d_call: NA; v_call: TRBV7-9; clone_size: NA; cdr3_nt: TGTGCCAGCAGCCTGGGTTCGGGAAAGCAGTACTTC; cdr3_aa: CASSLGSGKQYF
j_call: TRBJ1-1; d_call: TRBD1; v_call: TRBV19; clone_size: once; cdr3_nt: TGTGCCAGTACCAAGACAGGGGGCTTTGAAGCTTTCTTT; cdr3_aa: CASTKTGGFEAFF
j_call: TRBJ2-7; d_call: NA; v_call: TRBV9; clone_size: NA; cdr3_nt: TGTGCCAGCAGCGAAGGGAGGTCTTTGGAGCAGTACTTC; cdr3_aa: CASSEGRSLEQYF
j_call: TRBJ2-6; d_call: NA; v_call: TRBV6-1; clone_size: once; cdr3_nt: TGTGCCAGCAGTGAATGGCTCTCTGGGGCCAACGTCCTGACTTTC; cdr3_aa: CASSEWLSGANVLTF
j_call: TRBJ2-5; d_call: NA; v_call: TRBV9; clone_size: few; cdr3_nt: TGTGCCAGCAGCGTAAAAGGGACTGGGACCCAGTACTTC; cdr3_aa: CASSVKGTGTQYF
j_call: TRBJ2-3; d_call: TRBD2; v_call: TRBV18; clone_size: NA; cdr3_nt: TGTGCCAGCGCTACCGGGACTAGCGGTTTTGATACGCAGTATTTT; cdr3_aa: CASATGTSGFDTQYF
j_call: TRBJ1-5; d_call: NA; v_call: TRBV5-6; clone_size: many; cdr3_nt: TGTGCCAGCAGCCCGGGGAGGCGTCAGCCCCAGCATTTT; cdr3_aa: CASSPGRRQPQHF